Each of the 8 T cell receptor beta chains below was sequenced from the same sample in a study of CD8 T cells in Susac syndrome. Reverse transcription of about 0.5 to 1 ug RNA used random hexamers. TCRdb fed the immunoSEQ multiplex PCR reads into MiXCR, producing one record per CDR3 protein. The sample lists about 210,000 distinct CDR3 sequences; approximately 95% were seen once. Sequenced sample: CD4+ T cells from PBMCs. The receptors here all came from a human donor with multiple sclerosis.

The rearrangement links TRBV29-1 to TRBJ1-1; no reliable D call. Trimming took off 3 bases at V and 1 base at J, with 9 bases between the two ends. CDR1 and CDR2 from the germline V gene are SQVTM and ANQGSEA. This CDR3 is built from 13 residues. In DNA form, the CDR3 reads TGCAGCGTTGACCGGTCGGGGAACACTGAAGCTTTCTTT. It translates to CSVDRSGNTEAFF.

This chain joins TRBV5-1 and TRBJ2-1; TRBD2 matches 8 bases. Trimming removed 6 bases from V and 7 bases from J; junction bases left unmatched: 12. CDR3 size: 15 residues. Germline V gives CDR1 SGHRS, CDR2 YFSETQ. The CDR3 loop is CASTTQAGGVNEQFF. DNA of the CDR3: TGCGCCAGCACCACGCAGGCGGGGGGTGTGAATGAGCAGTTCTTC.

The chain links TRBV7-9 to TRBJ1-2; 9 bases are shared with TRBD1. Germline CDR1 reads SEHNR; CDR2 reads FQNEAQ (reference sequence). The CDR3 consists of 13 residues. V lost 4 bases, J lost 4 bases, and 1 base stayed unmatched. CDR3 sequence (DNA): TGTGCCAGCAGCTGGGGACAGGGCTATGGCTACACCTTC. Its translation: CASSWGQGYGYTF.

The chain employs TRBV30 and TRBJ2-1; a weak D match, TRBD2 (6 bases). Germline V lookup: CDR1 GTSNPN, CDR2 SVGIG (reference sequence). The CDR3 length is 12 residues. V was trimmed by 1 base and J by 15 bases, leaving 16 bases between them. CDR3 sequence: CAWSGTSPILFF. CDR3 DNA sequence: TGTGCCTGGAGTGGAACTAGCCCGATCCTGTTCTTC.

The CDR3 bases are TGTGCCACCAGTGACCCATATAACACAGATACGCAGTATTTT. This encodes CATSDPYNTDTQYF. The chain links TRBV24-1 to TRBJ2-3; D is unresolved. CDR3 size: 14 residues. The V gene's germline CDR1 is KGHDR and CDR2 SFDVKD. V was trimmed by 4 bases and J by 2 bases, leaving 9 bases between them.

The chain is built from TRBV30 and TRBJ1-1; D remains unclear. In germline, CDR1 is GTSNPN, CDR2 SVGIG (reference sequence). The CDR3 runs to 11 residues. In DNA form, the CDR3 reads TGTGCGACCCCGATGAACACTGAAGCTTTCTTT. This sequence encodes CATPMNTEAFF.

The J gene is TRBJ2-7, the V gene TRBV19, with D unresolved. The CDR3 consists of 14 residues. V was cut by 2 bases and J by 0 bases, with 8 bases left in between. Germline assignment: CDR1 LNHDA and CDR2 SQIVND (reference sequence). CDR3 in DNA: TGTGCCAGTAGTATATGGGCCAACTCCTACGAGCAGTACTTC. Its translation: CASSIWANSYEQYF.

The gene calls are TRBV24-1 and TRBJ2-1, with a tentative D call TRBD1 (6 bases). V gave up 3 bases and J gave up 6 bases, with 8 bases separating them. The CDR3 extends over 13 amino acids. The germline CDR1 and CDR2 sequences are KGHDR and SFDVKD. The CDR3 nucleotides are TGTGCCACCAGTGATACAGGGTTCAATGAGCAGTTCTTC. This codes for CATSDTGFNEQFF.